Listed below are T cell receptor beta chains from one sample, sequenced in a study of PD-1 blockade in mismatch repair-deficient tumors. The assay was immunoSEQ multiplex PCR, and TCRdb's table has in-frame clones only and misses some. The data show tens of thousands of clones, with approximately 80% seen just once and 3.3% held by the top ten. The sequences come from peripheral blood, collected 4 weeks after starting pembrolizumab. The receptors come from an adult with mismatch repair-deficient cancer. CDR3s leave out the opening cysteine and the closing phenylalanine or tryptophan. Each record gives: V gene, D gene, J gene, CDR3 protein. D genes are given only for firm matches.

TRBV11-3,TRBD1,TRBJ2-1,ASSLAQGARNEQF
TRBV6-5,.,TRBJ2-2,ASSYMTNTGELF
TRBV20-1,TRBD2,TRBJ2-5,SAPRGLADN
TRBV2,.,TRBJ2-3,ASSGGAGRGSTDTQY
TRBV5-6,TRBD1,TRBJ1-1,ASSWGTGATEAF
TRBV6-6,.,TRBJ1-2,ASSYGVEKDYGYT
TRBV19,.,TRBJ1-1,ASSHRRDAAF
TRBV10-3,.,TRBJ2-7,AIGRRGSSYEQY
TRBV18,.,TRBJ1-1,ASSPNGAHTEAF
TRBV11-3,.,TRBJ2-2,ASRHPGTVSGELF
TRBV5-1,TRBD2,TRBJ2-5,ASSLGGLAGWETQY
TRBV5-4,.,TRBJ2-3,ASSLGVSPSTDTQY
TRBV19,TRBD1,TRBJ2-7,ASSSGQGPVEQY
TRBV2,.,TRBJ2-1,ASSTEGSNEQF
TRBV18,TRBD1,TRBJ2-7,ASSPPGGQVVGEQY
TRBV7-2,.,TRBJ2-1,ASSLGIGAPQQF
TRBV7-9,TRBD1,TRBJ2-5,ASSMQGEQETQY
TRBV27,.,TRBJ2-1,ASGKLVHEQF
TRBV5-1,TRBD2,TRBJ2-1,ASSLFTSGSRNEQF
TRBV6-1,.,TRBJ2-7,ASSFGLLSYEQY
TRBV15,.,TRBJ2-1,ATRSVYNEQF
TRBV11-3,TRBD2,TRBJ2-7,ASSHWTSGTYEQY
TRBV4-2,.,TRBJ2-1,ASSPAQFLEQF
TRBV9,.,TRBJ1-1,ASSPAGAGSMNTEAF
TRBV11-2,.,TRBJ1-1,ASSLLGATEAF
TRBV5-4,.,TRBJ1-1,ASRKTGTLNTEAF
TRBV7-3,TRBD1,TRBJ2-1,ASSLQGAGNEQF